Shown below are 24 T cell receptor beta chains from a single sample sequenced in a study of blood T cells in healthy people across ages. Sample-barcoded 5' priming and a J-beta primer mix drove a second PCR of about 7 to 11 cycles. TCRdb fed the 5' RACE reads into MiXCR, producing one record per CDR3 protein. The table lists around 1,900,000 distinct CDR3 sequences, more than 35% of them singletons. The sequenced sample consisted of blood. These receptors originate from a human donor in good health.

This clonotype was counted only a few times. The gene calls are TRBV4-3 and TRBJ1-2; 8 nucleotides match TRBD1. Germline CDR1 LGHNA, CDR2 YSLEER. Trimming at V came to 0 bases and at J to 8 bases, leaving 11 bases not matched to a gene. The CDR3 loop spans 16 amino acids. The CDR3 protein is CASSQDPPQGAGGYTF. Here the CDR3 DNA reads TGCGCCAGCAGCCAAGATCCACCGCAGGGGGCAGGAGGCTACACCTTC.

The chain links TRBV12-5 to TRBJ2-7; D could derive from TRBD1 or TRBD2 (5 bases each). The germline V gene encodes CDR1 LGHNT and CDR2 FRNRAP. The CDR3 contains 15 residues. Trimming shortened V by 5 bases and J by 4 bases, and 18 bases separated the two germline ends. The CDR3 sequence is CASGHRGRSPYEQYF. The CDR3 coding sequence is TGTGCTAGTGGTCACCGGGGCAGGTCACCTTACGAGCAGTACTTC.

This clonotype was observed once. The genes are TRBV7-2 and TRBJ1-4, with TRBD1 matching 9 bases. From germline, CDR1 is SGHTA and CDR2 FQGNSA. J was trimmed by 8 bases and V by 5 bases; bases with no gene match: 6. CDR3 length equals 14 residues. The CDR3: CASSPTGGEEKLFF. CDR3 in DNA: TGTGCCAGCAGCCCGACAGGGGGGGAAGAAAAACTGTTTTTT.

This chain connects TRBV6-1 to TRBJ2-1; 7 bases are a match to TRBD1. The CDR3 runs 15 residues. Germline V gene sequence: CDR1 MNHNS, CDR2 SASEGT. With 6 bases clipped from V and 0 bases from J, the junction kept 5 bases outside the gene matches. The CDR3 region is CASRVSGGSYNEQFF. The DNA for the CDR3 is TGTGCCAGCAGAGTTTCAGGGGGCTCCTACAATGAGCAGTTCTTC.

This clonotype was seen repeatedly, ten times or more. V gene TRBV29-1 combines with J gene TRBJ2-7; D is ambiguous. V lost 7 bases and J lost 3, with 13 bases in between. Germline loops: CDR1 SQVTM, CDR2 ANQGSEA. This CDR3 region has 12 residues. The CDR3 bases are TGCAGCGGCTTTGAAGTGGGCTACGAGCAGTACTTC. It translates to CSGFEVGYEQYF.

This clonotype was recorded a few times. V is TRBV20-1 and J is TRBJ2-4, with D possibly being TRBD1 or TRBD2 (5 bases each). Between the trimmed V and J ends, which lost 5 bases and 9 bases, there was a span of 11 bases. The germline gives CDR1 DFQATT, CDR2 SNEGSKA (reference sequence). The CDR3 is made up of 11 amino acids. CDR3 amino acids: CSAWDPSIQYF. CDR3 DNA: TGCAGTGCTTGGGACCCAAGCATTCAGTACTTC.

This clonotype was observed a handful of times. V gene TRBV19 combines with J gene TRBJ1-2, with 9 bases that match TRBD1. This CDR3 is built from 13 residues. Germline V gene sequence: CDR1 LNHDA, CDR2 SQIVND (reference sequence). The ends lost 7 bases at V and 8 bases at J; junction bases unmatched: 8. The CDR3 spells CASTATGGGGYTF. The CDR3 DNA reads TGTGCCAGTACCGCAACAGGGGGCGGCGGCTACACCTTC.

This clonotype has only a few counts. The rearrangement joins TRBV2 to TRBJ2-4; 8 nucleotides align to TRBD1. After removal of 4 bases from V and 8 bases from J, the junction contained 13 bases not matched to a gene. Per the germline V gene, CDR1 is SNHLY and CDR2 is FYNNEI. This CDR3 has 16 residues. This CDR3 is CASSGPDRGKGDIQYF. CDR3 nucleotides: TGTGCCAGCAGTGGTCCCGACAGGGGTAAGGGGGACATTCAGTACTTC.

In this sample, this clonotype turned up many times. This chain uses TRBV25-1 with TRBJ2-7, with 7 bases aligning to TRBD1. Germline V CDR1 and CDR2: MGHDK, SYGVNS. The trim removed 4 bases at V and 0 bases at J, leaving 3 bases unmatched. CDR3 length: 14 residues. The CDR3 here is CASSVDRSSYEQYF. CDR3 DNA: TGTGCCAGCAGTGTGGACAGGAGCTCCTACGAGCAGTACTTC.

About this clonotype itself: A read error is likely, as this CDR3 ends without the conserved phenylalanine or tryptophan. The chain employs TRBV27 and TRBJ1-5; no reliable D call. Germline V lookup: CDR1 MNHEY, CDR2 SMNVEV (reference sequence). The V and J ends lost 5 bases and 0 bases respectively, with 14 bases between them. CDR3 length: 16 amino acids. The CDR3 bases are TGTGCCAGCAGTGCTGGGCATGATAATAGCAATCAGCCCCAGCATTGT. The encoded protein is CASSAGHDNSNQPQHC.

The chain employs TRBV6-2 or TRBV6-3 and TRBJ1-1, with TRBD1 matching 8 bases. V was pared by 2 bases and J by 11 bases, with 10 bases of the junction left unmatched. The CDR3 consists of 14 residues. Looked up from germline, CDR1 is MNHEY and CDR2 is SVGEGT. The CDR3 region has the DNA TGTGCCAGCAGTTACCGCCCGTCAGGGGGCCCGGCTTTCTTT. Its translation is CASSYRPSGGPAFF.

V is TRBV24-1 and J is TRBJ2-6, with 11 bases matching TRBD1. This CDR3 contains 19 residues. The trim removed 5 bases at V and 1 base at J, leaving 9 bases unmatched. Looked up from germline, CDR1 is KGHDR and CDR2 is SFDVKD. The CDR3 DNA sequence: TGTGCCACCAGTGCCCTGAGGGGACAGGGGGTATCTGGGGCCAACGTCCTGACTTTC. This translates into CATSALRGQGVSGANVLTF.

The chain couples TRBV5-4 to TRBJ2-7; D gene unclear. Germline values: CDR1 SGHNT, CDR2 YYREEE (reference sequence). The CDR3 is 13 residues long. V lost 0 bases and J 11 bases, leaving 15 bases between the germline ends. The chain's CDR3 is CASSLERGPSEYF. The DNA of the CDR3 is TGTGCCAGCAGCTTGGAACGTGGCCCTTCGGAGTACTTC.

The CDR3 sequence is CASSSHGTEYGYTF. The CDR3 nucleotides are TGTGCCAGCAGTTCTCACGGGACAGAATATGGCTACACCTTC. The rearrangement links TRBV27 to TRBJ1-2; 7 bases map to TRBD1. CDR1 is MNHEY and CDR2 is SMNVEV in the germline V gene (reference sequence). The trim removed 4 bases at V and 5 bases at J, leaving 7 bases unmatched. CDR3 length equals 14 residues.

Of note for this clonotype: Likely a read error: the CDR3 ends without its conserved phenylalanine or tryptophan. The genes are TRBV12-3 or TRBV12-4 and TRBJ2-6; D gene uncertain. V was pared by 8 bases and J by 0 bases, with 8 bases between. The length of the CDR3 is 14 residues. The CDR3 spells CASYKLSGANVLTV. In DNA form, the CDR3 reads TGTGCCAGCTACAAGCTCTCTGGGGCCAACGTCCTGACTGTC.

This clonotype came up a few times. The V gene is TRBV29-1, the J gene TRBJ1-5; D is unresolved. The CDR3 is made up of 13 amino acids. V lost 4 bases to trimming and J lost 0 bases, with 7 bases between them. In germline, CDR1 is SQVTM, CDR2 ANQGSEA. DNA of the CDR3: TGCAGCGTTGGAGGATTTAGCAATCAGCCCCAGCATTTT. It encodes CSVGGFSNQPQHF. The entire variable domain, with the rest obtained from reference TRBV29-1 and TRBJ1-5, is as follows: SAVISQKPSRDICQRGTSLTIQCQVDSQVTMMFWYRQQPGQSLTLIATANQGSEATYESGFVIDKFPISRPNLTFSTLTVSNMSPEDSSIYLCSVGGFSNQPQHFGDGTRLSIL.

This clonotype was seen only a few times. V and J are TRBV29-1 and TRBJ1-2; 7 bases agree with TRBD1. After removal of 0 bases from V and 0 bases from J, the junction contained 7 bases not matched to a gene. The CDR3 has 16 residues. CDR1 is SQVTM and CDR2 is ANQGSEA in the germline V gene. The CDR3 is CSVEDWRQGANYGYTF. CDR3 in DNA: TGCAGCGTTGAAGATTGGAGACAGGGAGCTAACTATGGCTACACCTTC.

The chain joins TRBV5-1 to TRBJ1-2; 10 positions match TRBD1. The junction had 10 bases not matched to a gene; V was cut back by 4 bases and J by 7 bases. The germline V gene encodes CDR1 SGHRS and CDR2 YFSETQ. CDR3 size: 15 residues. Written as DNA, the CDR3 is TGCGCCAGCAGCGCTGACAGGGGGCGCTTCGGTGGCTACACCTTC. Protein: CASSADRGRFGGYTF.

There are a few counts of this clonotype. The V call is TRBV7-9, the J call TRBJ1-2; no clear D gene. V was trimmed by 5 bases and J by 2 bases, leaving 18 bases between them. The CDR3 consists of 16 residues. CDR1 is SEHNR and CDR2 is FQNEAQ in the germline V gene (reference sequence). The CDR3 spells CASSDPPGRDNYGYTF. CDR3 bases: TGTGCCAGCAGCGACCCGCCCGGGAGAGACAACTATGGCTACACCTTC.

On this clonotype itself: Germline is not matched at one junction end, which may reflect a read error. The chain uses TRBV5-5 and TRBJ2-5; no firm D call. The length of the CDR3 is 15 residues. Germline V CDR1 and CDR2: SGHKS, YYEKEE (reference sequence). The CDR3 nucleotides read TGTGTCAGCAGCTCTAGACCCATAAGTAAAGAGACCCAGTACTTT. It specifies CVSSSRPISKETQYF.

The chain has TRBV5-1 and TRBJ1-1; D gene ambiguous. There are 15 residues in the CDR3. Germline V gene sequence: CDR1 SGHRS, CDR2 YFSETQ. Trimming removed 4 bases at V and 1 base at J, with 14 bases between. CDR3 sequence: CASSQYSRPNTEAFF. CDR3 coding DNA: TGCGCCAGCAGCCAATACAGCCGACCGAACACTGAAGCTTTCTTT.

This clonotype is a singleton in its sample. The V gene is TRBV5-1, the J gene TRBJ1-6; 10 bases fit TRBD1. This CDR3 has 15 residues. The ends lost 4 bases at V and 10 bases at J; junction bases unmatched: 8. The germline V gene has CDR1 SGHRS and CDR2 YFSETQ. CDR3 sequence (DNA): TGCGCCAGCAGCGTAACCGGGACAGGGGTCTCACCCCTCCACTTT. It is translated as CASSVTGTGVSPLHF. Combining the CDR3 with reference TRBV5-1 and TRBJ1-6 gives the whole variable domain KAGVTQTPRYLIKTRGQQVTLSCSPISGHRSVSWYQQTPGQGLQFLFEYFSETQRNKGNFPGRFSGRQFSNSRSEMNVSTLELGDSALYLCASSVTGTGVSPLHFGNGTRLTVT.

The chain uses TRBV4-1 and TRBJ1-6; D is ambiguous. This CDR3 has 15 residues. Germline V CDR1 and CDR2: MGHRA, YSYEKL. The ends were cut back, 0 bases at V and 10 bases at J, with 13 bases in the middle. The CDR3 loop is CASSQDSRVRSPLHF. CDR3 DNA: TGCGCCAGCAGCCAAGATAGTAGGGTCAGGTCACCCCTCCACTTT.

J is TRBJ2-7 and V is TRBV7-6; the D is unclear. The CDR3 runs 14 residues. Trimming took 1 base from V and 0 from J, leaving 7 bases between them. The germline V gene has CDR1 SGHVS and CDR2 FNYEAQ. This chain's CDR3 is CASSLETISYEQYF. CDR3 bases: TGTGCCAGCAGCTTAGAAACGATCTCCTACGAGCAGTACTTC.